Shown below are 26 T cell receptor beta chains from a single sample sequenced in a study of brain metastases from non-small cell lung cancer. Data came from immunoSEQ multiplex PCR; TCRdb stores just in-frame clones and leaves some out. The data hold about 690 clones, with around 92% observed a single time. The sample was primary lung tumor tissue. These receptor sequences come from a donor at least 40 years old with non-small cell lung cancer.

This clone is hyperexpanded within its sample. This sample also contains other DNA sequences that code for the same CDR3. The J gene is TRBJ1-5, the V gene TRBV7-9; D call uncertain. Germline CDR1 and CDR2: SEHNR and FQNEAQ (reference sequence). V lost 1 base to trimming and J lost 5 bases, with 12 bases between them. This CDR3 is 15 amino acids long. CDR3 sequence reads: CASSLDHPGDQPQHF. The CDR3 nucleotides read TGTGCCAGCAGCTTAGACCACCCGGGCGATCAGCCCCAGCATTTT.

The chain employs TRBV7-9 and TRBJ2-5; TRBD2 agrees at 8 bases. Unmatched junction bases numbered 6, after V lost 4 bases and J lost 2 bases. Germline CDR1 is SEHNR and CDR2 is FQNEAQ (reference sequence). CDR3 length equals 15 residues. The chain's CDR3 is CASSYTSGGQETQYF. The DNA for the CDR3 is TGTGCCAGCAGCTACACCAGCGGGGGACAAGAGACCCAGTACTTC.

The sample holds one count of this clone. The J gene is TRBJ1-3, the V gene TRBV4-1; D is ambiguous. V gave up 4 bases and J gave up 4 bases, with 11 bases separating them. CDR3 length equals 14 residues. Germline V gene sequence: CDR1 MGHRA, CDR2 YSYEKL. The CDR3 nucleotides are TGCGCCAGCAGCCCGTCGATAGGGGGAAACACCATATATTTT. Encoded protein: CASSPSIGGNTIYF.

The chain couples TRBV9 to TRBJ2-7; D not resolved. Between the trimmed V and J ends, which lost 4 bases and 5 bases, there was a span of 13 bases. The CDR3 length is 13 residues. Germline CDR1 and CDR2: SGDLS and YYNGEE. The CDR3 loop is CASSPSPVHEQYF. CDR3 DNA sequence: TGTGCCAGCAGCCCCTCCCCGGTCCACGAGCAGTACTTC.

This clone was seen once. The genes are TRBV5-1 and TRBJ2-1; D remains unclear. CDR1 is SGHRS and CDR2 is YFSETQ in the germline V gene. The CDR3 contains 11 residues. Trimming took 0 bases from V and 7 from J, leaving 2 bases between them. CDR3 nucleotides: TGCGCCAGCAGCTTGGAGAATGAGCAGTTCTTC. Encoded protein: CASSLENEQFF.

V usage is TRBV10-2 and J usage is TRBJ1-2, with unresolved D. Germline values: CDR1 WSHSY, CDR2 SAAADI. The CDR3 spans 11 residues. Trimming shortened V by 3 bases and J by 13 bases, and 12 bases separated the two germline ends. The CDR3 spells CASSESLSITF. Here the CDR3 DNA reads TGCGCCAGCAGTGAATCCCTGTCTATCACCTTC.

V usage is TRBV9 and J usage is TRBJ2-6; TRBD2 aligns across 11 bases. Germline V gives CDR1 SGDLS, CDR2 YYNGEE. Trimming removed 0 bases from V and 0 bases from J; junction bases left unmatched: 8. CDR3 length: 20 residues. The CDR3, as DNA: TGTGCCAGCAGCGTAGACTCTAGCGGGGGGCCGAGCTCTGGGGCCAACGTCCTGACTTTC. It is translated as CASSVDSSGGPSSGANVLTF.

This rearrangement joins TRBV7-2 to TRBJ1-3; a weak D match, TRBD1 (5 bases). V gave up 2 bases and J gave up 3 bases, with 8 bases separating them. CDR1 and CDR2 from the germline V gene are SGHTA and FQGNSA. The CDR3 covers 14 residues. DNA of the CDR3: TGTGCCAGCAGCTTACAGGGCGGTGGAAACACCATATATTTT. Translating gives CASSLQGGGNTIYF.

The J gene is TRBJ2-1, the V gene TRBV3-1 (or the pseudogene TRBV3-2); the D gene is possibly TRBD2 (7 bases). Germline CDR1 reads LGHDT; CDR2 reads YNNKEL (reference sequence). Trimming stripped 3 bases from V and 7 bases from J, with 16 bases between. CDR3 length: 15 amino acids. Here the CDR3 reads CASSQTAGAFNEQFF. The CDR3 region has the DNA TGTGCCAGCAGCCAGACGGCGGGGGCCTTTAATGAGCAGTTCTTC.

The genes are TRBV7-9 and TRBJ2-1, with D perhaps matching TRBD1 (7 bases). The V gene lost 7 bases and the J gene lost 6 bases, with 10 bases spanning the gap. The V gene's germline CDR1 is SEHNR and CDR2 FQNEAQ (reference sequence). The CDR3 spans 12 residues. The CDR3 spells CASNRGGNEQFF. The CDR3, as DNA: TGTGCCAGCAACAGGGGAGGCAATGAGCAGTTCTTC.

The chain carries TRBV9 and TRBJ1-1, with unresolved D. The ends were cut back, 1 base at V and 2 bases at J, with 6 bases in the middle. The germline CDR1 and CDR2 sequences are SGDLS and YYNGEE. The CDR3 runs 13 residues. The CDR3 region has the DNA TGTGCCAGCAGCGTACAGGATAACACTGAAGCTTTCTTT. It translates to CASSVQDNTEAFF.

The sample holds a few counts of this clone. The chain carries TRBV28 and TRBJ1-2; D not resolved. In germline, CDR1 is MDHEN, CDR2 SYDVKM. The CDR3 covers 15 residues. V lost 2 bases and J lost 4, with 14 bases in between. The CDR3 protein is CASSLKGLVFYGYTF. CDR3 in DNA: TGTGCCAGCAGTTTAAAAGGGCTAGTTTTCTATGGCTACACCTTC.

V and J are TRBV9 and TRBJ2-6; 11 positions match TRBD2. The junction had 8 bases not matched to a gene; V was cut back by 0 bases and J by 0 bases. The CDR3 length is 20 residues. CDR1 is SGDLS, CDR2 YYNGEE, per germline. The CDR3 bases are TGTGCCAGCAGCGTAGACCCTAGCGGGGGGCCGAGCTCTGGGGCCAACGTCCTGACTTTC. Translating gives CASSVDPSGGPSSGANVLTF. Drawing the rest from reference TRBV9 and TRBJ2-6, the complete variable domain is DSGVTQTPKHLITATGQRVTLRCSPRSGDLSVYWYQQSLDQGLQFLIQYYNGEERAKGNILERFSAQQFPDLHSELNLSSLELGDSALYFCASSVDPSGGPSSGANVLTFGAGSRLTVL.

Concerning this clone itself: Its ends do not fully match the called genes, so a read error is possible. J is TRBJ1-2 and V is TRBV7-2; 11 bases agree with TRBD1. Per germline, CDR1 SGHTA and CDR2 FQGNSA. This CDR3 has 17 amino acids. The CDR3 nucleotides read TGTGCCAGTAGCTTGGCTCTCGGGACAGGGGGTACGAATGGCTACACCTTC. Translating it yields CASSLALGTGGTNGYTF.

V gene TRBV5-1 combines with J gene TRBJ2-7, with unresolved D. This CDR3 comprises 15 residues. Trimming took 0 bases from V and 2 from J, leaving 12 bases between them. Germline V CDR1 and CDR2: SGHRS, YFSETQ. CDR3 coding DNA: TGCGCCAGCAGCTTGGAAGGTCATGGGGCCTACGAGCAGTACTTC. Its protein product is CASSLEGHGAYEQYF.

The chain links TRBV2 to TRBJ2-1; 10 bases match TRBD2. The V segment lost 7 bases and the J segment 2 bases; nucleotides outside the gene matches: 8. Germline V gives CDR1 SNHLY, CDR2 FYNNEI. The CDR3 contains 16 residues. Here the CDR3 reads CASNVGLAGAYNEQFF. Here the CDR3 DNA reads TGTGCCAGCAATGTAGGCCTAGCGGGAGCCTACAATGAGCAGTTCTTC.

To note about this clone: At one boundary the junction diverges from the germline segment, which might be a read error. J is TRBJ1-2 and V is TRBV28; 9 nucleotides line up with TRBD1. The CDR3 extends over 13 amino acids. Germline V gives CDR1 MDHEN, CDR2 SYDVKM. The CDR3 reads CASSGDRASPDYF. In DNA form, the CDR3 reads TGTGCCAGCAGTGGGGACAGGGCTTCGCCCGACTACTTC.

The CDR3 reads CASSLVTLAGGPREQYF. The CDR3, as DNA: TGTGCCAGCAGCTTAGTAACGCTAGCGGGGGGGCCACGGGAGCAGTACTTC. J is TRBJ2-7 and V is TRBV7-8; 12 nucleotides match TRBD2. CDR1 SGHVS and CDR2 FQNEAQ come from the germline V gene. CDR3 size: 17 residues. V dropped 1 base and J dropped 7; count of bases not matched to a gene: 11.

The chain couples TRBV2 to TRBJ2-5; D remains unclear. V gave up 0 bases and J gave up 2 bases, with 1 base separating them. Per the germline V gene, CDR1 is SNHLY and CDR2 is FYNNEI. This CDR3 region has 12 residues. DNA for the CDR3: TGTGCCAGCAGTGAAGCGCAAGAGACCCAGTACTTC. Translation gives CASSEAQETQYF.

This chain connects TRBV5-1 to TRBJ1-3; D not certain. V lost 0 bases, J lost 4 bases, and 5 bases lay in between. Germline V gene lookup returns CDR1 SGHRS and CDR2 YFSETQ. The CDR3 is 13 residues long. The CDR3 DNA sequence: TGCGCCAGCAGCTTGGTTCGCGGAAACACCATATATTTT. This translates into CASSLVRGNTIYF. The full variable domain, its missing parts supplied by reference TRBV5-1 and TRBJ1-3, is KAGVTQTPRYLIKTRGQQVTLSCSPISGHRSVSWYQQTPGQGLQFLFEYFSETQRNKGNFPGRFSGRQFSNSRSEMNVSTLELGDSALYLCASSLVRGNTIYFGEGSWLTVV.

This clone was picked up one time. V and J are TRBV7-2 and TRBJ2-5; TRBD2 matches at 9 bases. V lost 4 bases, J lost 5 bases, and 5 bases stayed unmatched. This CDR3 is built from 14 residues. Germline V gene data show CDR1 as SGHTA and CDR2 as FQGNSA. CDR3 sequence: CASSSGLAMETQYF. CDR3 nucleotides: TGTGCCAGCAGCTCGGGACTAGCCATGGAGACCCAGTACTTC.

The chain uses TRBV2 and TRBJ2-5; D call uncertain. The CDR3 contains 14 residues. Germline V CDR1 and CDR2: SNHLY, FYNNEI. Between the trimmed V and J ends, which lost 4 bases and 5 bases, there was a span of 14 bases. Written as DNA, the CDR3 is TGTGCCAGCAGTGTTCGGACCCCGCTGGAGACCCAGTACTTC. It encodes CASSVRTPLETQYF. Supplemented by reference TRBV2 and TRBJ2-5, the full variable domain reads EPEVTQTPSHQVTQMGQEVILRCVPISNHLYFYWYRQILGQKVEFLVSFYNNEISEKSEIFDDQFSVERPDGSNFTLKIRSTKLEDSAMYFCASSVRTPLETQYFGPGTRLLVL.

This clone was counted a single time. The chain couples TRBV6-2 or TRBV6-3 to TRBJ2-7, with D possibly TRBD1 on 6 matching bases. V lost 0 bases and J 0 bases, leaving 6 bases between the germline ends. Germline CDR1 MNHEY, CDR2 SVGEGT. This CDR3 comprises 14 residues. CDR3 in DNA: TGTGCCAGCAGTTACTCGGACAGCTCCTACGAGCAGTACTTC. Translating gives CASSYSDSSYEQYF.

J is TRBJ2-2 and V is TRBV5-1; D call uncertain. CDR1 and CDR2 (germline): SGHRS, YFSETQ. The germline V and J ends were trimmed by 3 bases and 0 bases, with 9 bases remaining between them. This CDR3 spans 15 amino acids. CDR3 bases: TGCGCCAGCAGCTCTAGAGTACCGAACACCGGGGAGCTGTTTTTT. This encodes CASSSRVPNTGELFF.

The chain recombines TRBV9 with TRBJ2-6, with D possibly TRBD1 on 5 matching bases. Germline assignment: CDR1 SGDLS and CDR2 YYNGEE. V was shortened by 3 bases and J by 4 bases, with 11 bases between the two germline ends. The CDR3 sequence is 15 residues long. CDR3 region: CASSALGAGANVLTF. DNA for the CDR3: TGTGCCAGCAGCGCCCTAGGGGCGGGGGCCAACGTCCTGACTTTC.

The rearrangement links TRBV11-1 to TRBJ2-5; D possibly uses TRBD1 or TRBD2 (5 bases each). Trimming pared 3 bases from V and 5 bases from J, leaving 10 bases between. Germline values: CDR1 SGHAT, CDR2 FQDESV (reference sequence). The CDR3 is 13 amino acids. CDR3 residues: CASSLPGTETQYF. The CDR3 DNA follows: TGTGCCAGCAGCTTGCCAGGGACGGAGACCCAGTACTTC. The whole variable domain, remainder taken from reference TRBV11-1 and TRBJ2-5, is EAEVAQSPRYKITEKSQAVAFWCDPISGHATLYWYRQILGQGPELLVQFQDESVVDDSQLPKDRFSAERLKGVDSTLKIQPAELGDSAMYLCASSLPGTETQYFGPGTRLLVL.